This T cell receptor beta chain was documented in a study of regulatory T cells in long-lasting Graves disease. Points from the study as a whole: No thyroid tissue was studied; the work used peripheral blood only. Among samples with persistent disease, TRBV28, TRBJ1-2 and TRBJ2-5 were favored.

The CDR3 sequence is 16 residues long. The V end was cut by 5 bases, the J end by 0 bases, with 15 bases between. Time point given: newly diagnosed GD, antithyroid drugs for less than 3 months. There was RNA extracted from PBMCs, and the TCR library was made from it. Regarding this clonotype: The antigen is undetermined. The final CDR3 position lacks the conserved phenylalanine or tryptophan, pointing to a likely read error.

iRepertoire HTBI primers and Arm-PCR of CDR3 regions built TCR beta libraries. Each CDR3 protein is one row after TCRdb ran MiXCR on the multiplex PCR reads. The sample consists of almost 450,000 distinct CDR3 sequences, around 15% of them appearing once. These data were likewise used in another study, on T cells in Graves' hyperthyroidism and ophthalmopathy. This second study says: Using the HTBI primer set, a first-round RT-PCR was run on the TCR CDR3. The model foresaw ophthalmopathy a median around 6 months prior to onset.

The sequencing used peripheral blood mononuclear cells (PBMCs), collected at new diagnosis, from a patient treated with antithyroid drugs. The TCR was taken from a woman aged 25-40 years with Graves disease. The chain combines TRBV12-3 or TRBV12-4 with TRBJ2-3; no clear D gene. The CDR3 DNA follows: TGTGCCAGCAGTCCCCGGGTCCCCTCTAGCACAGATACGCAGTATCTT. Its translation: CASSPRVPSSTDTQYL.